This T cell receptor beta chain was sequenced in a study of T cell changes during pregnancy in multiple sclerosis. Measured with immunoSEQ multiplex PCR; TCRdb has only the in-frame clones, and not every one. The sample lists more than 70,000 clones; around 94% were seen once. This CDR3 comprises 15 residues. The V and J ends lost 3 bases and 4 bases, in that order; junction bases with no gene match: 5. Germline V gives CDR1 KGHSH, CDR2 LQKENI. This clonotype was obtained from a female donor with multiple sclerosis, enrolled in a pregnancy study. The source material was peripheral blood, sampled before pregnancy. The chain links TRBV18 to TRBJ2-1; 8 bases fit TRBD2. CDR3 sequence reads: CASSPREDWYNEQFF. In DNA, the CDR3 is TGTGCCAGCTCACCGCGGGAGGACTGGTACAATGAGCAGTTCTTC.